A selection of T cell receptor beta chains follows, all from one sample in a study of T-cell reconstitution after alpha-beta-depleted transplantation in children. In TCRdb, the PCR reads were re-called with MiXCR into one record per CDR3 protein. The top ten clones hold 10% of a sample with 250,000 to 350,000 distinct CDR3 sequences, nearly 10% of them seen once. The starting material was PBMCs from the stem cell graft donor, obtained from the stem cell graft. The receptors were gathered from a human donor who donated a stem cell graft to a child with SCID. The CDR3 runs from the conserved cysteine through the conserved F or W. The D gene is left open where the match is weak. The size field is filled for only some rows; it gives once, few, many or a size class.

D gene: .; V gene: TRBV6-4; J gene: TRBJ1-2; clone size: .; CDR3 protein: CTSSDSNNALLGYTF; CDR3 DNA: TGTACCAGCAGTGACTCGAATAACGCCCTTTTAGGCTACACCTTC
D gene: .; V gene: TRBV27; J gene: TRBJ1-1; clone size: few; CDR3 protein: CASSSGAGTMNTEAFF; CDR3 DNA: TGTGCCAGCAGCTCGGGGGCAGGGACCATGAACACTGAAGCTTTCTTT
D gene: TRBD1; V gene: TRBV6-5; J gene: TRBJ2-3; clone size: many; CDR3 protein: CASSYRVQGNTQYF; CDR3 DNA: TGTGCCAGCAGTTACCGAGTACAGGGGAATACGCAGTATTTT
D gene: TRBD1; V gene: TRBV6-1; J gene: TRBJ1-2; clone size: .; CDR3 protein: CASSRTGYGGYTF; CDR3 DNA: TGTGCCAGCAGTCGGACAGGATACGGCGGCTACACCTTC
D gene: .; V gene: TRBV4-2; J gene: TRBJ2-2; clone size: .; CDR3 protein: CASSPQHLREANTGELFF; CDR3 DNA: TGTGCCAGCAGCCCACAACACCTCAGGGAAGCGAACACCGGGGAGCTGTTTTTT
D gene: TRBD1; V gene: TRBV7-8; J gene: TRBJ2-1; clone size: few; CDR3 protein: CASSFRQGLVSDEQFF; CDR3 DNA: TGTGCCAGCAGCTTTCGACAGGGTCTTGTGAGTGATGAGCAGTTCTTC
D gene: .; V gene: TRBV13; J gene: TRBJ2-5; clone size: few; CDR3 protein: CASSPDRQETQYF; CDR3 DNA: TGTGCCAGCAGCCCCGACAGGCAAGAGACCCAGTACTTC
D gene: TRBD2; V gene: TRBV2; J gene: TRBJ2-1; clone size: few; CDR3 protein: CASNVLAGGFNEQFF; CDR3 DNA: TGTGCCAGCAACGTTTTAGCGGGGGGTTTCAATGAGCAGTTCTTC
D gene: .; V gene: TRBV12-3/TRBV12-4; J gene: TRBJ2-7; clone size: few; CDR3 protein: CASTSTEVSYEQYF; CDR3 DNA: TGTGCCAGCACATCGACAGAGGTCTCCTACGAGCAGTACTTC
D gene: TRBD2; V gene: TRBV29-1; J gene: TRBJ2-3; clone size: few; CDR3 protein: CSFRQGLLAGRSTDTQYF; CDR3 DNA: TGCAGCTTCAGACAGGGTTTACTAGCGGGGCGAAGCACAGATACGCAGTATTTT
D gene: TRBD1; V gene: TRBV18; J gene: TRBJ1-1; clone size: .; CDR3 protein: CASSPAGTGLPEAFF; CDR3 DNA: TGTGCCAGCTCACCAGCCGGGACAGGACTTCCTGAAGCTTTCTTT
D gene: .; V gene: TRBV10-3; J gene: TRBJ1-1; clone size: few; CDR3 protein: CAISAEARWGTEAFF; CDR3 DNA: TGTGCCATCAGTGCGGAGGCAAGGTGGGGCACTGAAGCTTTCTTT
D gene: .; V gene: TRBV24-1; J gene: TRBJ1-5; clone size: .; CDR3 protein: CATSDSRDNNQPQHF; CDR3 DNA: TGTGCCACCAGTGATTCCCGGGACAACAATCAGCCCCAGCATTTT
D gene: .; V gene: TRBV29-1; J gene: TRBJ1-1; clone size: many; CDR3 protein: CSVVGQTKAFF; CDR3 DNA: TGCAGCGTTGTGGGTCAAACAAAAGCTTTCTTT
D gene: .; V gene: TRBV10-2; J gene: TRBJ1-2; clone size: many; CDR3 protein: CASSELGEDYGYTF; CDR3 DNA: TGCGCCAGCAGTGAATTAGGGGAGGACTATGGCTACACCTTC
D gene: .; V gene: TRBV6-5; J gene: TRBJ2-7; clone size: many; CDR3 protein: CASSYGVGQYSYEQYF; CDR3 DNA: TGTGCCAGCAGTTACGGGGTTGGACAGTACTCCTACGAGCAGTACTTC
D gene: .; V gene: TRBV29-1; J gene: TRBJ1-3; clone size: few; CDR3 protein: CSVCQSSGNTIYF; CDR3 DNA: TGCAGCGTTTGTCAGAGCTCTGGAAACACCATATATTTT
D gene: TRBD1; V gene: TRBV25-1; J gene: TRBJ1-4; clone size: many; CDR3 protein: CASSGNRGSFSNEKLFF; CDR3 DNA: TGTGCCAGCAGTGGGAACAGGGGTTCATTCTCTAATGAAAAACTGTTTTTT
D gene: .; V gene: TRBV6-1; J gene: TRBJ2-1; clone size: .; CDR3 protein: CASIQGGARNEQFF; CDR3 DNA: TGTGCCAGCATTCAGGGGGGGGCGCGAAATGAGCAGTTCTTC
D gene: .; V gene: TRBV5-1; J gene: TRBJ1-1; clone size: few; CDR3 protein: CASSLAGTIAEAFF; CDR3 DNA: TGCGCCAGCAGCTTGGCCGGGACAATAGCTGAAGCTTTCTTT
D gene: TRBD1; V gene: TRBV27; J gene: TRBJ2-1; clone size: .; CDR3 protein: CASSLLDRGEQFF; CDR3 DNA: TGTGCCAGCAGTTTACTAGACAGGGGTGAGCAGTTCTTC
D gene: TRBD1; V gene: TRBV2; J gene: TRBJ2-2; clone size: many; CDR3 protein: CANRGGPGQGLNTGELFF; CDR3 DNA: TGTGCCAACCGCGGGGGACCGGGACAGGGATTAAACACCGGGGAGCTGTTTTTT
D gene: .; V gene: TRBV9; J gene: TRBJ1-1; clone size: few; CDR3 protein: CASSVSGSLPTEAFF; CDR3 DNA: TGTGCCAGCAGCGTTTCCGGGTCCCTTCCCACTGAAGCTTTCTTT
D gene: .; V gene: TRBV12-3/TRBV12-4; J gene: TRBJ2-5; clone size: .; CDR3 protein: CASSLYLKVKETQYF; CDR3 DNA: TGTGCCAGCAGTTTGTATCTGAAGGTGAAAGAGACCCAGTACTTC
D gene: TRBD1; V gene: TRBV12-3/TRBV12-4; J gene: TRBJ1-4; clone size: few; CDR3 protein: CASSLAAGTGDEKLFF; CDR3 DNA: TGTGCCAGCAGTTTAGCCGCCGGGACAGGGGATGAAAAACTGTTTTTT
D gene: .; V gene: TRBV12-3/TRBV12-4; J gene: TRBJ2-3; clone size: .; CDR3 protein: CASSAESTRTDTQYF; CDR3 DNA: TGTGCCAGCAGTGCTGAGAGCACCCGCACAGATACGCAGTATTTT
D gene: .; V gene: TRBV20-1; J gene: TRBJ2-1; clone size: .; CDR3 protein: CSARDRFRNEQFF; CDR3 DNA: TGCAGTGCTAGAGATCGGTTTCGGAATGAGCAGTTCTTC
D gene: .; V gene: TRBV12-3/TRBV12-4; J gene: TRBJ1-5; clone size: .; CDR3 protein: CASSPSGGQNQPQHF; CDR3 DNA: TGTGCCAGCAGCCCCTCTGGTGGACAGAATCAGCCCCAGCATTTT
D gene: .; V gene: TRBV25-1; J gene: TRBJ2-2; clone size: few; CDR3 protein: CASRDRTGELFF; CDR3 DNA: TGTGCCAGCAGGGATCGCACCGGGGAGCTGTTTTTT
D gene: .; V gene: TRBV12-3/TRBV12-4; J gene: TRBJ2-3; clone size: .; CDR3 protein: CASTLTGTDTQYF; CDR3 DNA: TGTGCCAGCACCCTCACGGGGACAGATACGCAGTATTTT
D gene: TRBD1; V gene: TRBV19; J gene: TRBJ2-1; clone size: many; CDR3 protein: CASRNTGQGVSNEQFF; CDR3 DNA: TGTGCCAGTAGAAATACGGGACAGGGAGTCTCCAATGAGCAGTTCTTC
D gene: .; V gene: TRBV20-1; J gene: TRBJ2-3; clone size: .; CDR3 protein: CSAPTASGTTSTDTQYF; CDR3 DNA: TGCAGTGCTCCTACAGCGTCCGGGACCACTAGCACAGATACGCAGTATTTT
D gene: TRBD2; V gene: TRBV5-5; J gene: TRBJ2-7; clone size: few; CDR3 protein: CASSFYRTSGPSDSGQYF; CDR3 DNA: TGTGCCAGCAGCTTTTATCGGACTAGCGGACCCTCTGATTCGGGGCAGTACTTC
D gene: .; V gene: TRBV2; J gene: TRBJ2-7; clone size: few; CDR3 protein: CASSTDSPEQYF; CDR3 DNA: TGTGCCAGCAGTACCGACAGCCCCGAGCAGTACTTC
D gene: .; V gene: TRBV27; J gene: TRBJ2-2; clone size: few; CDR3 protein: CASSGWHGELFF; CDR3 DNA: TGTGCCAGCAGTGGTTGGCACGGGGAGCTGTTTTTT
D gene: .; V gene: TRBV19; J gene: TRBJ1-1; clone size: .; CDR3 protein: CASNSWAAQNTEAFF; CDR3 DNA: TGTGCCAGTAACTCCTGGGCAGCGCAAAACACTGAAGCTTTCTTT
D gene: .; V gene: TRBV7-9; J gene: TRBJ2-5; clone size: .; CDR3 protein: CASSRSGLSLGETQYF; CDR3 DNA: TGTGCCAGCAGCCGCTCTGGCCTTTCCCTAGGGGAGACCCAGTACTTC
D gene: .; V gene: TRBV5-1; J gene: TRBJ2-6; clone size: few; CDR3 protein: CASSLGPEWGANVLTF; CDR3 DNA: TGCGCCAGCAGCCTAGGACCGGAGTGGGGGGCCAACGTCCTGACTTTC
D gene: .; V gene: TRBV12-3/TRBV12-4; J gene: TRBJ1-1; clone size: few; CDR3 protein: CASSLGDTRVWTEAFF; CDR3 DNA: TGTGCCAGCAGTTTAGGGGACACGCGGGTGTGGACTGAAGCTTTCTTT
D gene: .; V gene: TRBV5-1; J gene: TRBJ2-7; clone size: many; CDR3 protein: CASSPLASYEQYF; CDR3 DNA: TGCGCCAGCAGCCCCCTGGCCTCCTACGAGCAGTACTTC
D gene: .; V gene: TRBV5-1; J gene: TRBJ2-5; clone size: .; CDR3 protein: CASSQGKETQYF; CDR3 DNA: TGCGCCAGCAGCCAAGGAAAAGAGACCCAGTACTTC
D gene: TRBD1; V gene: TRBV11-2; J gene: TRBJ2-1; clone size: few; CDR3 protein: CASSLGDRVNNEQFF; CDR3 DNA: TGTGCCAGCAGCTTAGGGGACAGGGTCAACAATGAGCAGTTCTTC
D gene: .; V gene: TRBV20-1; J gene: TRBJ1-4; clone size: many; CDR3 protein: CSARSQYGENEKLFF; CDR3 DNA: TGCAGTGCTAGGTCCCAGTACGGGGAAAATGAAAAACTGTTTTTT
D gene: TRBD2; V gene: TRBV4-1; J gene: TRBJ2-5; clone size: few; CDR3 protein: CASRMTSGLETQYF; CDR3 DNA: TGCGCCAGCAGAATGACTAGCGGGTTGGAGACCCAGTACTTC
D gene: .; V gene: TRBV5-6; J gene: TRBJ1-2; clone size: many; CDR3 protein: CASSPERRVMRDGLGYTF; CDR3 DNA: TGTGCCAGCAGCCCCGAAAGACGGGTGATGCGGGATGGGTTGGGCTACACCTTC
D gene: .; V gene: TRBV20-1; J gene: TRBJ1-1; clone size: many; CDR3 protein: CSARGGLLDTEAFF; CDR3 DNA: TGCAGTGCTAGAGGGGGCCTTTTGGACACTGAAGCTTTCTTT
D gene: .; V gene: TRBV10-3; J gene: TRBJ1-1; clone size: few; CDR3 protein: CATTGTVNTEAFF; CDR3 DNA: TGTGCCACCACCGGGACGGTGAACACTGAAGCTTTCTTT